The 24 T cell receptor beta chains in this list originate from one sample, sequenced in a study of shared clonotypes between healthy human individuals (dated by TCRdb to the early 2020s). The library was generated by the immunoSEQ multiplex PCR assay. TCRdb carries this immuneACCESS record with in-frame sequences only. Its versions omit some clonotypes, under half of them owing to an unresolved V gene in the studies checked, with the rest unexplained. The table for this sample lists roughly 320,000 clones; roughly 91% of them were counted only once. 15% to 20% of the sample rests with the top ten. The sequencing input was memory CD8+ T cells sorted from blood. In light of the paper, this sample's cell subset or site label describes: CD45RO+ cells pooled with CCR7-negative TemRA cells. Receptors were obtained from a young man in good health.

The rearrangement links TRBV29-1 to TRBJ2-2; maybe TRBD1 (6 bases). Trimming took 2 bases from V and 2 from J, leaving 9 bases between them. Germline CDR1 and CDR2: SQVTM and ANQGSEA. The CDR3 contains 14 residues. CDR3 DNA sequence: TGCAGCGTTGAAACAGGGATAAACACCGGGGAGCTGTTTTTT. Residues: CSVETGINTGELFF.

The genes are TRBV11-2 and TRBJ2-2; TRBD2 matches 8 bases. Germline CDR1 is SGHAT and CDR2 is FQNNGV. Germline trimming cut 5 bases from V and 0 bases from J; bases unmatched to any gene: 8. There are 17 residues in the CDR3. The CDR3 DNA sequence: TGTGCCAGCAGCCCGATAGCGGGGCGCCCGAACACCGGGGAGCTGTTTTTT. Translation: CASSPIAGRPNTGELFF.

This chain links TRBV6-5 with TRBJ1-1; a possible D gene is TRBD1 (5 bases). The CDR3 is 14 amino acids. Looked up from germline, CDR1 is MNHEY and CDR2 is SVGAGI. Trimming took off 5 bases at V and 1 base at J, with 11 bases between the two ends. CDR3 nucleotide sequence: TGTGCCAGCAGTCCATCGACAGAGAACACTGAAGCTTTCTTT. It translates to CASSPSTENTEAFF.

V is TRBV5-4 and J is TRBJ2-3; weak D call: TRBD2 (7 bases). Per the germline V gene, CDR1 is SGHNT and CDR2 is YYREEE (reference sequence). The germline V and J ends were trimmed by 2 bases and 6 bases, with 16 bases remaining between them. CDR3 length: 15 residues. The DNA for the CDR3 is TGTGCCAGCAGCTTTCGCGGGGGCGCGGGGGATACGCAGTATTTT. It specifies CASSFRGGAGDTQYF.

This chain uses TRBV5-1 with TRBJ2-6; no clear D. V was trimmed by 5 bases and J by 0 bases, leaving 9 bases between them. This CDR3 has 15 amino acids. In germline, CDR1 is SGHRS, CDR2 YFSETQ. The CDR3 sequence is CASRFHTSGANVLTF. The CDR3 DNA reads as TGCGCCAGCAGGTTCCATACCTCTGGGGCCAACGTCCTGACTTTC.

The J gene is TRBJ2-3, the V gene TRBV7-2; 7 nucleotides match TRBD1. Germline V gene data show CDR1 as SGHTA and CDR2 as FQGNSA. CDR3 size: 15 residues. The J segment lost 3 bases and the V segment lost 5 bases, leaving 8 bases of the junction unmatched. The CDR3 nucleotides read TGTGCCAGCAGCGTAGACTCCAGGGGGACAGATACGCAGTATTTT. As protein: CASSVDSRGTDTQYF.

The V gene is TRBV10-1, the J gene TRBJ1-5; no clear D gene. Germline CDR1 WNHNN, CDR2 SYGVQD (reference sequence). Trimming took 6 bases from V and 5 from J, leaving 8 bases between them. The CDR3 has 12 amino acids. Written as DNA, the CDR3 is TGCGCCAGCAGGAGGGAGGATCAGCCCCAGCATTTT. Residues: CASRREDQPQHF.

This chain joins TRBV6-5 and TRBJ2-3, with TRBD2 matching over 11 bases. The ends lost 5 bases at V and 0 bases at J; junction bases unmatched: 1. Germline CDR1 and CDR2: MNHEY and SVGAGI. The CDR3 is made up of 15 amino acids. Here the CDR3 reads CASSLAGGSTDTQYF. The CDR3 DNA sequence: TGTGCCAGCAGTCTAGCGGGGGGCAGCACAGATACGCAGTATTTT.

This chain joins TRBV6-1 and TRBJ2-4, with 7 bases that match TRBD1. Trimming at V came to 8 bases and at J to 3 bases, leaving 7 bases not matched to a gene. The germline CDR1 and CDR2 sequences are MNHNS and SASEGT. The CDR3 runs to 14 residues. The CDR3 bases are TGTGCCAGCGTTGACCGGACAGGCAAAAACATTCAGTACTTC. Its protein is CASVDRTGKNIQYF.

The J gene is TRBJ1-2, the V gene TRBV27, with D unresolved. Germline CDR1 is MNHEY and CDR2 is SMNVEV (reference sequence). V lost 6 bases and J lost 3, with 11 bases in between. The CDR3 runs to 13 residues. DNA for the CDR3: TGTGCCAGCAGCCAACGACGGTACTATGGCTACACCTTC. It encodes CASSQRRYYGYTF.

The rearrangement joins TRBV27 to TRBJ2-5; D could derive from TRBD1 or TRBD2 (5 bases each). The CDR3 extends over 13 amino acids. From germline, CDR1 is MNHEY and CDR2 SMNVEV (reference sequence). The V end lost 3 bases, the J end lost 4 bases, and 9 bases lay between the germline ends. The CDR3 DNA reads as TGTGCCAGCAGTTTGTATGGGGGAGAGACCCAGTACTTC. Its protein is CASSLYGGETQYF.

The table lists this clone with a few counts. The chain combines TRBV7-8 with TRBJ1-1; tentative D call: TRBD1 (6 bases). V was shortened by 4 bases and J by 4 bases, with 13 bases between the two germline ends. Germline V gene sequence: CDR1 SGHVS, CDR2 FQNEAQ. The length of the CDR3 is 14 residues. The CDR3 DNA sequence: TGTGCCAGCAGCTCGGGGGCGAGGGGCACTGAAGCTTTCTTT. It translates to CASSSGARGTEAFF.

This clone was recorded a few times. The gene calls are TRBV10-3 and TRBJ1-1; 9 bases fit TRBD1. Per the germline V gene, CDR1 is ENHRY and CDR2 is SYGVKD. This CDR3 comprises 15 residues. J gave up 6 bases and V 2 bases, and 7 bases lay outside the gene matches. The CDR3 sequence is CAISEGGDRVAEAFF. CDR3 in DNA: TGTGCCATCAGTGAGGGGGGGGACAGGGTGGCTGAAGCTTTCTTT.

V and J are TRBV4-3 and TRBJ2-3; 7 nucleotides align to TRBD1. Looked up from germline, CDR1 is LGHNA and CDR2 is YSLEER. There are 11 residues in the CDR3. V dropped 9 bases and J dropped 4; count of bases not matched to a gene: 1. Written as DNA, the CDR3 is TGCGCCAGAACAGGGGCAGATACGCAGTATTTT. This encodes CARTGADTQYF.

V and J are TRBV7-9 and TRBJ2-7, with D possibly TRBD1 on 5 matching bases. Germline values: CDR1 SEHNR, CDR2 FQNEAQ (reference sequence). V was cut by 1 base and J by 3 bases, with 13 bases left in between. This CDR3 comprises 15 residues. The CDR3 sequence: CASSLVDSAIYEQYF. CDR3 bases: TGTGCCAGCAGCTTAGTTGACAGCGCGATCTACGAGCAGTACTTC.

The genes are TRBV27 and TRBJ2-3, with TRBD2 matching over 10 bases. Germline-derived CDR1 and CDR2 are MNHEY and SMNVEV (reference sequence). V lost 5 bases, J lost 2 bases, and 4 bases stayed unmatched. This CDR3 spans 15 amino acids. CDR3 in DNA: TGTGCCAGCAGTAACCTAGCGGGGGTCACAGATACGCAGTATTTT. Residues: CASSNLAGVTDTQYF.

About this clone: This sample also contains other DNA sequences that code for the same CDR3. CDR3 loop: CASSATLGDTQYF. The CDR3 nucleotides read TGTGCCAGCAGCGCCACCCTGGGGGATACGCAGTATTTT. The chain recombines TRBV7-9 with TRBJ2-3; D is ambiguous. V shed 5 bases and J shed 6 bases, with 12 bases lying between them. The germline CDR1 and CDR2 sequences are SEHNR and FQNEAQ (reference sequence). This CDR3 contains 13 residues.

The V call is TRBV7-9, the J call TRBJ2-1; no clear D. Germline CDR1 reads SEHNR; CDR2 reads FQNEAQ (reference sequence). This CDR3 contains 15 residues. Trimming shortened V by 8 bases and J by 4 bases, and 18 bases separated the two germline ends. The CDR3 DNA reads as TGTGCCAGCGTCAAGTCCCCCAACCAATACAATGAGCAGTTCTTC. This encodes CASVKSPNQYNEQFF.

The rearrangement uses TRBV28 and TRBJ2-7; tentative D call: TRBD1 (6 bases). The CDR3 length is 13 residues. Germline V lookup: CDR1 MDHEN, CDR2 SYDVKM. The V and J ends lost 8 bases and 2 bases respectively, with 13 bases between them. In nucleotides, the CDR3 is TGTGCCAGCGGACCGGACAGCACCTACGAGCAGTACTTC. It specifies CASGPDSTYEQYF.

V gene TRBV13 combines with J gene TRBJ2-7, with D unclear. The CDR3 length is 14 residues. Trimming took off 1 base at V and 0 bases at J, with 7 bases between the two ends. Per the germline V gene, CDR1 is PRHDT and CDR2 is FYEKMQ (reference sequence). CDR3 DNA: TGTGCCAGCAGCTTAGACCGGAGCTCCTACGAGCAGTACTTC. It encodes CASSLDRSSYEQYF.

The V gene is TRBV15, the J gene TRBJ2-7; unclear D gene. Germline V gives CDR1 LNHNV, CDR2 YYDKDF (reference sequence). CDR3 size: 13 residues. Trimming pared 4 bases from V and 3 bases from J, leaving 10 bases between. CDR3 sequence (DNA): TGTGCCACCAGCACGGCCGGGCACTACGAGCAGTACTTC. Translating it yields CATSTAGHYEQYF.

This chain links TRBV5-1 with TRBJ2-7, with D unclear. CDR3 length: 14 residues. V was trimmed by 4 bases and J by 0 bases, leaving 11 bases between them. Germline assignment: CDR1 SGHRS and CDR2 YFSETQ. The DNA for the CDR3 is TGCGCCAGCAGCCCGTGGCAGGTCTCCTACGAGCAGTACTTC. It codes for CASSPWQVSYEQYF.

V gene TRBV7-6 combines with J gene TRBJ2-3; D is uncertain. Germline-derived CDR1 and CDR2 are SGHVS and FNYEAQ. V lost 4 bases and J 2 bases, leaving 16 bases between the germline ends. This CDR3 is 16 amino acids long. The CDR3 nucleotides read TGTGCCAGCAGCTGGCCCGGGTCGGTACCCACAGATACGCAGTATTTT. Its translation is CASSWPGSVPTDTQYF.

This chain links TRBV6-5 with TRBJ2-1, with TRBD1 matching over 9 bases. Looked up from germline, CDR1 is MNHEY and CDR2 is SVGAGI. This CDR3 spans 14 amino acids. The J segment lost 8 bases and the V segment lost 4 bases, leaving 6 bases of the junction unmatched. CDR3 in DNA: TGTGCCAGCAGTTCCGGGACAGGGAACGATGAGCAGTTCTTC. Amino acids: CASSSGTGNDEQFF.